Below, 19 T cell receptor beta chains from the same sample are listed, as sequenced in a study of blood T cell repertoires in COVID-19. TCRdb keeps only in-frame clones here, not all; method: immunoSEQ multiplex PCR. The table has some 250,000 clones, about three quarters seen once. The sequenced sample was peripheral blood. The receptors originated from a woman of 80 years or more with acute or convalescent COVID-19.

The rearrangement links TRBV7-2 to TRBJ2-5, with 9 bases aligning to TRBD1. Trimming cost V 1 base and J 5 bases; bases outside gene matches: 14. CDR3 length: 18 residues. Germline CDR1 reads SGHTA; CDR2 reads FQGNSA. This CDR3 reads CASSLERSGTGSRETQYF. The CDR3 nucleotides are TGTGCCAGCAGCTTAGAGAGATCGGGGACAGGGTCGCGGGAGACCCAGTACTTC.

This chain uses TRBV6-1 with TRBJ2-5; 12 bases line up with TRBD2. The germline CDR1 and CDR2 sequences are MNHNS and SASEGT. The CDR3 contains 15 residues. V lost 3 bases and J lost 4; bases outside the gene matches: 3. CDR3 DNA sequence: TGTGCCAGCAGTGAGTGGGGACTAGCGGGAGAGACCCAGTACTTC. The encoded protein is CASSEWGLAGETQYF.

The chain carries TRBV5-1 and TRBJ1-1; 7 bases are a match to TRBD1. With V trimmed by 2 bases and J by 2 bases, 18 bases remained unmatched. The CDR3 contains 19 residues. In germline, CDR1 is SGHRS, CDR2 YFSETQ. CDR3 sequence (DNA): TGCGCCAGCAGCTTAGCACTTAACCCGGACAGGCAAAAAAACACTGAAGCTTTCTTT. Translating it yields CASSLALNPDRQKNTEAFF.

The J gene is TRBJ2-2, the V gene TRBV14, with TRBD2 identical over 10 bases. Germline V lookup: CDR1 SGHDN, CDR2 FVKESK. The V and J ends lost 2 bases and 5 bases, in that order; junction bases with no gene match: 2. This CDR3 comprises 15 residues. The CDR3 is CASSQTGLATGELFF. The CDR3 DNA follows: TGTGCCAGCAGCCAAACGGGACTAGCGACCGGGGAGCTGTTTTTT.

CDR3 bases: TGTGCCAGCAGCAATGGGCCGGCGAGACAAGAGACCCAGTACTTC. It yields the protein CASSNGPARQETQYF. The rearrangement uses TRBV7-7 and TRBJ2-5; D is undetermined. Germline V gene lookup returns CDR1 SSHAT and CDR2 FNYEAQ (reference sequence). CDR3 length: 15 amino acids. The V and J ends lost 5 bases and 2 bases respectively, with 15 bases between them.

This clone has a single count. The chain links TRBV5-4 to TRBJ1-2; 10 positions match TRBD1. V was pared by 4 bases and J by 13 bases, with 10 bases of the junction left unmatched. Germline V gives CDR1 SGHNT, CDR2 YYREEE (reference sequence). This CDR3 has 13 residues. This CDR3 is CASSPSTGGRVTF. In DNA, the CDR3 is TGTGCCAGCAGCCCATCGACAGGGGGCAGGGTCACCTTC.

The chain couples TRBV4-1 to TRBJ2-3; D might be TRBD2 (6 bases). Germline V gene data show CDR1 as MGHRA and CDR2 as YSYEKL. The V and J ends lost 0 bases and 5 bases respectively, with 9 bases between them. CDR3 length equals 14 residues. The CDR3 loop is CASSQDLRGDTQYF. CDR3 nucleotides: TGCGCCAGCAGCCAAGATCTGCGGGGAGATACGCAGTATTTT.

J is TRBJ1-1 and V is TRBV6-5; D is undetermined. This CDR3 region has 14 residues. The V gene lost 0 bases and the J gene lost 8 bases, with 13 bases spanning the gap. Germline lookup yields CDR1 MNHEY and CDR2 SVGAGI. CDR3: CASSYSRDRGEAFF. CDR3 DNA: TGTGCCAGCAGTTACTCGCGCGACCGGGGAGAAGCTTTCTTT.

The V and J genes are TRBV7-2 and TRBJ2-2; possibly TRBD1 for D (6 bases). Germline V gene data show CDR1 as SGHTA and CDR2 as FQGNSA. With 5 bases removed from V and 6 bases from J, the gap between germline ends came to 19 bases. The CDR3 loop spans 16 amino acids. The CDR3 loop is CASSPNGYRAAGELFF. Written as DNA, the CDR3 is TGTGCCAGCAGCCCAAATGGTTACAGGGCCGCCGGGGAGCTGTTTTTT.

In its sample, this clone was seen a few times. This chain joins TRBV7-9 and TRBJ1-2; D is unclear. The CDR3 totals 12 residues. Germline V gives CDR1 SEHNR, CDR2 FQNEAQ (reference sequence). The V and J ends lost 7 bases and 5 bases respectively, with 11 bases between them. The CDR3 sequence: CASNWGDYGYTF. Written as DNA, the CDR3 is TGTGCCAGCAATTGGGGAGATTATGGCTACACCTTC.

The CDR3, as DNA: TGTGCCAGTAGTATAGGCAGGCCCCGCTATGGCTACACCTTC. Encoded protein: CASSIGRPRYGYTF. This chain connects TRBV19 to TRBJ1-2; the D is unclear. The CDR3 runs to 14 residues. Germline V gene data show CDR1 as LNHDA and CDR2 as SQIVND (reference sequence). Trimming left V 1 base short and J 4 bases short, with 10 bases between.

V usage is TRBV27 and J usage is TRBJ2-1; possibly TRBD2 for D (5 bases). Looked up from germline, CDR1 is MNHEY and CDR2 is SMNVEV (reference sequence). The CDR3 is 14 amino acids. Trimming took off 7 bases at V and 0 bases at J, with 10 bases between the two ends. Written as DNA, the CDR3 is TGTGCCAGCACGTATGCGGGCTCCTACAATGAGCAGTTCTTC. Translation gives CASTYAGSYNEQFF.

The chain joins TRBV29-1 to TRBJ1-4, with 8 bases fitting TRBD1. The CDR3 is 12 amino acids. V was clipped by 6 bases and J by 8 bases; unmatched bases: 5. CDR1 SQVTM and CDR2 ANQGSEA come from the germline V gene. The CDR3 DNA reads as TGCAGCGTCGGGACAGGTAGCGAAAAACTGTTTTTT. It yields the protein CSVGTGSEKLFF.

The chain combines TRBV7-9 with TRBJ2-7; TRBD2 agrees at 8 bases. The trim removed 3 bases at V and 3 bases at J, leaving 4 bases unmatched. This CDR3 contains 14 residues. CDR1 and CDR2 (germline): SEHNR, FQNEAQ (reference sequence). CDR3 protein: CASSFTGGSYEQYF. The CDR3 DNA follows: TGTGCCAGCAGCTTTACGGGGGGGAGCTACGAGCAGTACTTC.

The gene calls are TRBV18 and TRBJ2-1, with D perhaps matching TRBD1 (6 bases). The CDR3 is 16 residues long. Germline V gene data show CDR1 as KGHSH and CDR2 as LQKENI. The V end was cut by 1 base, the J end by 6 bases, with 16 bases between. The CDR3 coding sequence is TGTGCCAGCTCACCACACTCACAGGGTGTGGGCAATGAGCAGTTCTTC. This encodes CASSPHSQGVGNEQFF. The variable domain in full, completed from reference TRBV18 and TRBJ2-1, reads NAGVMQNPRHLVRRRGQEARLRCSPMKGHSHVYWYRQLPEEGLKFMVYLQKENIIDESGMPKERFSAEFPKEGPSILRIQQVVRGDSAAYFCASSPHSQGVGNEQFFGPGTRLTVL.

The chain carries TRBV19 and TRBJ1-2; 7 bases agree with TRBD1. The CDR3 is 15 residues long. Germline CDR1 is LNHDA and CDR2 is SQIVND (reference sequence). V shed 8 bases and J 5 bases; nucleotides not matched to a gene: 14. The CDR3 DNA follows: TGTGCCAGTTCCCTCGAGGGGGCGCCAAGTTATGGCTACACCTTC. Translated, it gives CASSLEGAPSYGYTF.

The chain couples TRBV5-1 to TRBJ2-1; 13 bases line up with TRBD2. V lost 4 bases to trimming and J lost 7 bases; unmatched junction nucleotides: 5. CDR3 length equals 15 residues. CDR1 is SGHRS, CDR2 YFSETQ, per germline. The CDR3 region has the DNA TGCGCCAGCAGCAAGGGACTAGCGGGATTAAATGAGCAGTTCTTC. Encoded protein: CASSKGLAGLNEQFF.

About this clone: Other nucleotide sequences in the sample specify the same CDR3. The rearrangement joins TRBV12-3 or TRBV12-4 to TRBJ2-7, with D perhaps TRBD1 (5 bases). Deletions cut 5 bases from V and 0 bases from J, with 8 bases between. This CDR3 has 13 amino acids. Here the CDR3 DNA reads TGTGCCAGCAGTAGAGACAGCTCCTACGAGCAGTACTTC. Its translation is CASSRDSSYEQYF.

The chain recombines TRBV6-5 with TRBJ1-2; D is unclear. V shed 2 bases and J shed 0 bases, with 10 bases lying between them. Germline V lookup: CDR1 MNHEY, CDR2 SVGAGI. The CDR3 has 15 amino acids. Here the CDR3 DNA reads TGTGCCAGCAGTTACGGGCAGGTTGCTAACTATGGCTACACCTTC. It encodes CASSYGQVANYGYTF.